In its sample, the clone carrying this T cell receptor beta chain was seen many times. Each CDR3 protein gets one entry after TCRdb re-called the 5' RACE reads with MiXCR. Of approximately 39,000 distinct CDR3 sequences detected, about 10% appear once; the ten largest clones hold 20% to 25%. These data belong to a study of CD8 T cells in ankylosing spondylitis. The ends lost 6 bases at V and 0 bases at J; junction bases unmatched: 5. The CDR3 is made up of 15 amino acids. The germline CDR1 and CDR2 sequences are MNHEY and SMNVEV (reference sequence). Sequencing was performed on synovial fluid, either unsorted or a sorted T cell fraction (not recorded which). The V and J genes are TRBV27 and TRBJ2-7; 10 bases agree with TRBD1. The sequence derives from a male donor with ankylosing spondylitis. The CDR3 bases are TGTGCCAGCAGGACTTGGACAGGGGGCTCCTACGAGCAGTACTTC. It codes for CASRTWTGGSYEQYF.